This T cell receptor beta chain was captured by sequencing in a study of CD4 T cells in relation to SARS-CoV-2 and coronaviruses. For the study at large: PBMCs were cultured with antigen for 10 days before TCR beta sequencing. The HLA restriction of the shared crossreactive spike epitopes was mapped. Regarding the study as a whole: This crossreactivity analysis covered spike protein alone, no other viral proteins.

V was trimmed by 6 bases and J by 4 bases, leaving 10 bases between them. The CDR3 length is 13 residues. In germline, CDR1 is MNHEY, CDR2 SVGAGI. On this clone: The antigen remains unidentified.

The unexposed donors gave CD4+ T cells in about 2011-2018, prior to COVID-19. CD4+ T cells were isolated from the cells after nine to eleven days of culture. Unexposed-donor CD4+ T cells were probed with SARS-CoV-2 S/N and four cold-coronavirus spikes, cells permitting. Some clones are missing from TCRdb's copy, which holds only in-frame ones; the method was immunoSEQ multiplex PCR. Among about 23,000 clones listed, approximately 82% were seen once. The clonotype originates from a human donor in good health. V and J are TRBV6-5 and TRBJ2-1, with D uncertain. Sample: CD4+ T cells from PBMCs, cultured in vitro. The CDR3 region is CASRLDSYNEQFF. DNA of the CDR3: TGTGCCAGCAGGCTAGATTCTTACAATGAGCAGTTCTTC.